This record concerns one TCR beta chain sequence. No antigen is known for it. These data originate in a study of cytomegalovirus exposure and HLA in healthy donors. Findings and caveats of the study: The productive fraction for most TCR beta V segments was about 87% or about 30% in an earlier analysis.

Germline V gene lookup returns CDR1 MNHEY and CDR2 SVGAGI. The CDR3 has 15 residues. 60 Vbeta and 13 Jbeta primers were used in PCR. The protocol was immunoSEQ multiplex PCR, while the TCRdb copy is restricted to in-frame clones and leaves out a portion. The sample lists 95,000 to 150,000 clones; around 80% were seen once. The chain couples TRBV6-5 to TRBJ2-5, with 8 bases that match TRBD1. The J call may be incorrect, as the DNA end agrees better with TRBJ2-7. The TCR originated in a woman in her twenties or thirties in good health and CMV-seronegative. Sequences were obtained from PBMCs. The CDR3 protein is CASSYSGRGLDEQYF. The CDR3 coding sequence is TGTGCCAGCAGTTACTCGGGCAGGGGGCTCGACGAGCAGTACTTC.